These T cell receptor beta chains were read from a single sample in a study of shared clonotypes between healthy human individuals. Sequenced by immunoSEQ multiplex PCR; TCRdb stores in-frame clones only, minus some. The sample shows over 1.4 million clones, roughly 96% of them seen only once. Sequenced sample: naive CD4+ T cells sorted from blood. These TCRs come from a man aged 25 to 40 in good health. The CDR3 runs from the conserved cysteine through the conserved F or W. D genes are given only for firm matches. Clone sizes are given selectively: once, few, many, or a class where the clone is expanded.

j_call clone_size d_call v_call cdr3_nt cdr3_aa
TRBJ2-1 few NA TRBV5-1 TGCGCCAGCAGCGTGCACAATGAGCAGTTCTTC CASSVHNEQFF
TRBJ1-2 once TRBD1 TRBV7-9 TGTGCCAGCAGCGCCGGACAGGGCTATGGCTACACCTTC CASSAGQGYGYTF
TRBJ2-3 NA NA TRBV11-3 TGTGCCAGCAGCTTAGCCTCTAACACAGATACGCAGTATTTT CASSLASNTDTQYF
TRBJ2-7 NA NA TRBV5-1 TGCGCCAGCAGCCCAGCCGGGACCATGACCTACGAGCAGTACTTC CASSPAGTMTYEQYF
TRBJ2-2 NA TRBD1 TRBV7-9 TGTGCCAGCAGCGACAGGGTTGTCACCGGGGAGCTGTTTTTT CASSDRVVTGELFF
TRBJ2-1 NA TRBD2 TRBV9 TGTGCCAGCAGCGTAGGGCTAGCGGACCGGAATGAGCAGTTCTTC CASSVGLADRNEQFF
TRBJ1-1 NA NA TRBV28 TGTGCCAGCAAAGGAGTCACACACACTACCGAAGCTTTCTTT CASKGVTHTTEAFF
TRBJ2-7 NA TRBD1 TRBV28 TGTGCCAGCAGTCCACGGACAGGGGGCTACTACGAGCAGTACTTC CASSPRTGGYYEQYF
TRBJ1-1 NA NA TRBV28 TGTGCCAGCAGTTCCCCACGATCGGGGACTGAAGCTTTCTTT CASSSPRSGTEAFF
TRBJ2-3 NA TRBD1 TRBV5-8 TGTGCCAGCAGCCGGACAGGGTTCAGCACAGATACGCAGTATTTT CASSRTGFSTDTQYF
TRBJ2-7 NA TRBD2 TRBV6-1 TGTGCCAGCAGTGAAGGTAGCGGGAGCCTGGGCGAGCAGTACTTC CASSEGSGSLGEQYF
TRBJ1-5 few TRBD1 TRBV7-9 TGTGCCAGCAGCCGAGGGGGCCAGCCCCAGCATTTT CASSRGGQPQHF
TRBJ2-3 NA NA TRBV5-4 TGTGCCAGCAGCGCGCTTGGGGGGCGCCAAGATACGCAGTATTTT CASSALGGRQDTQYF
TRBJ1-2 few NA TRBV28 TGTGCCAGCAGTTTTGTTAACTATGGCTACACCTTC CASSFVNYGYTF
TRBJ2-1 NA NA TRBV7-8 TGTGCCAGCAGCACGGGGACAGCTTTCGCGGGGGACTATGAGCAGTTCTTC CASSTGTAFAGDYEQFF
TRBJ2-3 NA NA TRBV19 TGTGCCAGTAGTATAGATGGACTTTTCACAGATACGCAGTATTTT CASSIDGLFTDTQYF
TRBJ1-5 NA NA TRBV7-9 TGTGCCAGCAGCTTACAGGAAAATCAGCCCCAGCATTTT CASSLQENQPQHF
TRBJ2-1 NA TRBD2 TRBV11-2 TGTGCCAGCAGCTTAGTGCCTCTAGCGGGCAATGAGCAGTTCTTC CASSLVPLAGNEQFF
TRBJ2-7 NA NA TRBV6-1 TGTGCCAGCAGTGAAGCCAAGATGCGTCGGGGGCGCGAGGACGAGCAGTACTTC CASSEAKMRRGREDEQYF
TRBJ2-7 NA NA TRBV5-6 TGTGCCAGCTTCAAGGGGACGGTCTACGAGCAGTACTTC CASFKGTVYEQYF
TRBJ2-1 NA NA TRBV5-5 TGTGCCAGCAGCTCTGCCCCAAGGGTCGGAGAGCAGTTCTTC CASSSAPRVGEQFF
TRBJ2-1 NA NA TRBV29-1 TGCAGCGTTGAGGGGTCGTCCTACAATGAGCAGTTCTTC CSVEGSSYNEQFF
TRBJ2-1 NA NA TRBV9 TGTGCCAGCAGCATCGACTCCTACAATGAGCAGTTCTTC CASSIDSYNEQFF
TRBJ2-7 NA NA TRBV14 TGTGCCAGCAGCCAAGATCTCGTCAGGTCCTACGAGCAGTACTTC CASSQDLVRSYEQYF
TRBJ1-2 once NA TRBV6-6 TGTGCCAGCAGTTACTCCGACCGTCCTAACTATGGCTACACCTTC CASSYSDRPNYGYTF
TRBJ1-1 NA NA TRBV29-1 TGCAGCGTTAGGACGGTGAACACTGAAGCTTTCTTT CSVRTVNTEAFF
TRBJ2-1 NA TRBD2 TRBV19 TGTGCCAGTAGTATCCAATTCTCCCGGGGGGACTACAATGAGCAGTTCTTC CASSIQFSRGDYNEQFF
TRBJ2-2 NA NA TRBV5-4 TGTGCCAGCAGCTGGAAGGACAGCGGGGAGCTGTTTTTT CASSWKDSGELFF
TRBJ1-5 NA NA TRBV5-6 TGTGCCAGCAGCTTGAGGGGACCCTATCAGCCCCAGCATTTT CASSLRGPYQPQHF
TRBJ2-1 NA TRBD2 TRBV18 TGTGCCAGCTCACCACCCGTGTGGGCTGGCGGGGGCAATGAGCAGTTCTTC CASSPPVWAGGGNEQFF
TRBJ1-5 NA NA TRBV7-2 TGTGCCAGCAGCTCTCGGACAGCAGGTATTCAGCCCCAGCATTTT CASSSRTAGIQPQHF
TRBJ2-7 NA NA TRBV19 TGTGCCAGTAGAAATAGGGGCGGTAGGCGGTACTTC CASRNRGGRRYF
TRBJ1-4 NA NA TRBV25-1 TGTGCCAGCAGTGAATCGCCGGCTAAAAGCGGGAGTGAAAAACTGTTTTTT CASSESPAKSGSEKLFF
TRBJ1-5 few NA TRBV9 TGTGCCAGCAGCGTAGATGTCGGGCAGGGTGGTGAGCCCCAGCATTTT CASSVDVGQGGEPQHF
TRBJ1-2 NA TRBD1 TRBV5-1 TGCGCCAGCAGCCCGGGACAGGGGGCGTATGGCTACACCTTC CASSPGQGAYGYTF
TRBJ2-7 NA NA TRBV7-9 TGTGCCAGCAGCTTAGCCGGGAACTCCTACGAGCAGTACTTC CASSLAGNSYEQYF
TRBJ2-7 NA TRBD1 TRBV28 TGTGCCAGCAGCCGCCGGGACAGAGACTACGAGCAGTACTTC CASSRRDRDYEQYF
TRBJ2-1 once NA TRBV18 TGTGCCAGCTCACCAGTGACTTCAAATGAGCAGTTCTTC CASSPVTSNEQFF
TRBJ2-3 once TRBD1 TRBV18 TGTGCCAGCTCACCTAGAGGGACAGGTGGAGGGGATACGCAGTATTTT CASSPRGTGGGDTQYF
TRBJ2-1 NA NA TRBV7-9 TGTGCCAGCAGCTTAGACCTTCAGGAAGAGCAGTTCTTC CASSLDLQEEQFF
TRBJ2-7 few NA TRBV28 TGTGCCAGCTTGGGAGGAGGGCCGTACGAGCAGTACTTC CASLGGGPYEQYF
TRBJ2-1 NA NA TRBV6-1 TGTGCCAGCAGTGCGGGGGGCAGCTACAATGAGCAGTTCTTC CASSAGGSYNEQFF
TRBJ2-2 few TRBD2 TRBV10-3 TGTGCCATCAGGGATGGGGCTAGCGGTCTATCCGGGGAGCTGTTTTTT CAIRDGASGLSGELFF
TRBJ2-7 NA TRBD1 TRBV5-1 TGCGCCAGCAGCTATGGCGTAGGGACAGAATACGAGCAGTACTTC CASSYGVGTEYEQYF
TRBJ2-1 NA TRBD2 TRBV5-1 TGCGCCAGCAGCTTGGGTGAGCTAGCGGGATATAATGAGCAGTTCTTC CASSLGELAGYNEQFF
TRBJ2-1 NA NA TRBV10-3 TGTGCCATCAGTCCCCAGGGTACTCCTGAGCAGTTCTTC CAISPQGTPEQFF
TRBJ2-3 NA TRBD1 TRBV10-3 TGTGCCACCGGACAGGGGGCGGGCACAGATACGCAGTATTTT CATGQGAGTDTQYF
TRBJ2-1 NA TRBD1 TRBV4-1 TGCGCCAGCAGCCAAATACTGACAGGGGGGGGGTACAATGAGCAGTTCTTC CASSQILTGGGYNEQFF
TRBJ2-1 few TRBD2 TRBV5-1 TGCGCCAGCAGCTTTGCGGGAGGGACCTACAATGAGCAGTTCTTC CASSFAGGTYNEQFF
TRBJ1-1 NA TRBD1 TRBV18 TGTGCCAGCTCACTCGGACAGGGGAACACTGAAGCTTTCTTT CASSLGQGNTEAFF
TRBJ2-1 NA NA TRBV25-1 TGTGCCAGCAGTGAACCGGGGAGTTACAATGAGCAGTTCTTC CASSEPGSYNEQFF
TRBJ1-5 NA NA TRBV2 TGTGCCAGCAGTGACAGGGATCGAGTTCAGCCCCAGCATTTT CASSDRDRVQPQHF
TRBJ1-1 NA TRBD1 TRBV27 TGTGCCAGCAGTTACGACAGGGGAACTGAAGCTTTCTTT CASSYDRGTEAFF
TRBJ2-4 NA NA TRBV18 TGTGCCAGCTCACCAGGCGAGGAGGACATTCAGTACTTC CASSPGEEDIQYF
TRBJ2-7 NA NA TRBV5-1 TGCGCCAGCAGCTTGTGGGCCGTGACTAGTAAGATCTACGAGCAGTACTTC CASSLWAVTSKIYEQYF
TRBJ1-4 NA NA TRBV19 TGTGCCAGTAGTATCTACAGGAATACTAATGAAAAACTGTTTTTT CASSIYRNTNEKLFF
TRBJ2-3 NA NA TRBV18 TGTGCCAGCTCTCCCGGGGATACGCAGTATTTT CASSPGDTQYF